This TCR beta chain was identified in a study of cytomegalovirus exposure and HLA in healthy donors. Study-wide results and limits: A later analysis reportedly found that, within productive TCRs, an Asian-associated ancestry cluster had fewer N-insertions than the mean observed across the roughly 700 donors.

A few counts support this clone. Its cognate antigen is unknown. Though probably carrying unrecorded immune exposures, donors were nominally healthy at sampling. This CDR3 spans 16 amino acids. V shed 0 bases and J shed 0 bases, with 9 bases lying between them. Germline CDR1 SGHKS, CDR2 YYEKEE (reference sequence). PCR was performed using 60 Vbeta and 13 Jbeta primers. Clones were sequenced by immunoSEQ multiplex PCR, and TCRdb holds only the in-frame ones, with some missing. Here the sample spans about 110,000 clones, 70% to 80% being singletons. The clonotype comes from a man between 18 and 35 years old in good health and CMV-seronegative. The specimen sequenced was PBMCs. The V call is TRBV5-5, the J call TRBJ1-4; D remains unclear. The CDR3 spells CASSLVGATTNEKLFF. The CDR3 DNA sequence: TGTGCCAGCAGCTTGGTTGGAGCGACAACTAATGAAAAACTGTTTTTT.